The present T cell receptor (beta chain) was sequenced within a study of Graves' ophthalmopathy and Graves' hyperthyroidism. Study-level results: At around 65% sensitivity and approximately 72% specificity, the model predicted progression of the ophthalmopathy.

Germline loops: CDR1 DFQATT, CDR2 SNEGSKA (reference sequence). The CDR3 is 15 residues long. The V gene lost 5 bases and the J gene lost 0 bases, with 17 bases spanning the gap. Ophthalmopathy in the donors was of moderate-to-severe activity, with CAS ≥3, NOSPECS ≥4 and duration under 3 months. Pregnant or lactating patients and those with other autoimmune diseases or uncontrolled infections were excluded. PBMCs came from 7.5 to 10 ml of fresh peripheral blood. In regard to this clonotype: No antigen is known for it.

Amplified material comprised TCR beta CDR3 regions derived from RNA transcripts. HTBI-primed RT-PCR formed the first round, and a multiplex PCR formed the second. TCRdb processed the multiplex PCR reads anew with MiXCR; each CDR3 protein has one entry. Of approximately 640,000 distinct CDR3 sequences listed, roughly 39% were seen once; the top ten hold over 2.5%. The clonotype was recovered from an adult man with Graves' ophthalmopathy. This chain joins TRBV20-1 and TRBJ2-7; TRBD2 might be the D (6 bases). Sequenced sample: peripheral blood. The chain's CDR3 is CSAGAGTSNSYEQYF. The CDR3 nucleotides read TGCAGTGCTGGGGCCGGGACTTCTAACTCCTACGAGCAGTACTTC.